This entry features one T cell receptor beta chain sequence. Its antigen is as yet unknown. The sample is drawn from a study of T cell responses to AZD1222 COVID-19 vaccine. Regarding the study as a whole: CD4 TCRs associated with vaccination spanned spike, dominating at 160-218 and 743-854. Most donors were white British, females outnumbered males, and clonal diversity was possibly underestimated. There were repertoire samples only from the period after the peak T cell response.

This table comes from immunoSEQ multiplex PCR, and its TCRdb copy is limited to in-frame clones, with some not included. The data show around 140,000 clones, approximately 90% seen once. Unmatched junction bases numbered 13, after V lost 5 bases and J lost 0 bases. Germline values: CDR1 MDHEN, CDR2 SYDVKM. The CDR3 has 20 residues. The V gene is TRBV28, the J gene TRBJ1-6; TRBD1 aligns across 10 bases. Sample: peripheral blood, taken 28 days after the second AZD1222 dose. The clonotype originates from an adult who received the AZD1222 COVID-19 vaccine. The CDR3 bases are TGTGCCAGCAGTCCGGTGTCCGGGACAGGGGCCCTCTCCTATAATTCACCCCTCCACTTT. It translates to CASSPVSGTGALSYNSPLHF.